This T cell receptor beta chain was obtained from a study of chemoradiotherapy in HPV16-positive cancers. Study in general: Candidate HPV-specific clones and shared TCR motifs came from two HPV16-positive patients. General study findings and limits: In HPV16-positive patients, HPV-responsive T-cell expansion tracked better recurrence-free survival. Candidate HPV-specific clones and E7-related TCR motifs grew in tumor during treatment.

Remarks on this clone: Its antigen is unidentified.

The table came from immunoSEQ multiplex PCR; TCRdb's copy has only in-frame clones and leaves some out. Counted here are roughly 5,000 clones, over 60% occurring once; the ten biggest clones make up approximately 29%. The TCR sequence derives from a human donor with HPV-associated anogenital cancer. The sample was acquired from a patient who underwent chemoradiotherapy.

CDR3 coding DNA: TGTGCCAGCAGCTGTAAAGTCCCCGGGACCAAAGACTACGAGCAGTACGTC. Residues: CASSCKVPGTKDYEQYV. The chain employs TRBV11-3 and TRBJ2-7; D is possibly TRBD1 or TRBD2 (5 bases each). Trimming left V 4 bases short and J 3 bases short, with 22 bases between. This CDR3 contains 17 residues. Germline CDR1 is SGHNT and CDR2 is YENEEA.